This T cell receptor beta chain was profiled in a study of Graves' ophthalmopathy and Graves' hyperthyroidism. This clonotype was detected many times. Amplifying from RNA transcripts, the study obtained TCR beta CDR3 regions. In the first round, RT-PCR was carried out with HTBI primers, and a multiplex PCR formed the second round. TCRdb re-derived calls from the multiplex PCR reads in MiXCR, one entry per CDR3 protein. The sample has fewer than 250,000 distinct CDR3 sequences; approximately 28% are singletons. Sequencing was done on a sample of peripheral blood. The source is a man aged 50 to 59 with Graves' ophthalmopathy.

This CDR3 is CASRKGQGGSQPQHF. The CDR3 DNA reads as TGTGCCAGCAGAAAGGGACAGGGAGGGAGTCAGCCCCAGCATTTT. V gene TRBV12-3 or TRBV12-4 combines with J gene TRBJ1-5, with 9 positions matching TRBD1. CDR3 length: 15 amino acids. With V trimmed by 6 bases and J by 6 bases, 9 bases remained unmatched.